Below, one T cell receptor beta chain is given with its context. Authors' analysis steps: For nucleated cells, counts were estimated from reference gene primer amplification. Some clones are missing from TCRdb's copy, which holds only in-frame ones; the method was immunoSEQ multiplex PCR. Clone size and V and J calls were adopted from that table, with D and trimming inferred from the DNA. The data show some 100,000 clones, 80% to 95% seen once. This sample was taken from a study of blood T cell repertoires in COVID-19. Germline V gives CDR1 SEHNR, CDR2 FQNEAQ (reference sequence). V was cut by 5 bases and J by 0 bases, with 20 bases left in between. The CDR3 is 19 amino acids.

This sequence was found in a man aged 65 to 79 with acute or convalescent COVID-19. This chain joins TRBV7-9 and TRBJ1-6; TRBD1 is a possible D gene (5 bases). The sample comprised peripheral blood. CDR3 bases: TGTGCCAGCAGCCGAACTTTCTTGGACACGAGCTCCTATAATTCACCCCTCCACTTT. Its protein product is CASSRTFLDTSSYNSPLHF.